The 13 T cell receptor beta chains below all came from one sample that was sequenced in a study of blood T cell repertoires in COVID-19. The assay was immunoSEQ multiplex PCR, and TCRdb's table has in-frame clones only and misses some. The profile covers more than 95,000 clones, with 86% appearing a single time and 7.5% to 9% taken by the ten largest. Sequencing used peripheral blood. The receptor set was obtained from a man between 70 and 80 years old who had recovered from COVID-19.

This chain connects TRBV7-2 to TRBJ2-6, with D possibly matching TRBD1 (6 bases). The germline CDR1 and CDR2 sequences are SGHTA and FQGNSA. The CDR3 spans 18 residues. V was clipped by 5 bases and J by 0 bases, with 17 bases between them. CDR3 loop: CASSRQGHRSSGANVLTF. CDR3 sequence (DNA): TGTGCCAGCAGCCGGCAGGGACACCGATCCTCTGGGGCCAACGTCCTGACTTTC.

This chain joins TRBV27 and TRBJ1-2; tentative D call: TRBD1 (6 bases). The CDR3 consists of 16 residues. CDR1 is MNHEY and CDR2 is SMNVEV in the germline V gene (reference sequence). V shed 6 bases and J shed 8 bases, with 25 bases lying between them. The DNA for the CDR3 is TGTGCCAGCAGCTCCTTGGGGGGGCAAACCCTACGAGGCTACACCTTC. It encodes CASSSLGGQTLRGYTF.

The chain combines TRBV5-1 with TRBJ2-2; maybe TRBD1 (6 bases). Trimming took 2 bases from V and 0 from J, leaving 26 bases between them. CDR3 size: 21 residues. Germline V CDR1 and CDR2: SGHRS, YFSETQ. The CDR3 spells CASSFFGVLRAQGANTGELFF. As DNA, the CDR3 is TGCGCCAGCAGCTTTTTTGGGGTCCTACGCGCACAGGGCGCGAACACCGGGGAGCTGTTTTTT.

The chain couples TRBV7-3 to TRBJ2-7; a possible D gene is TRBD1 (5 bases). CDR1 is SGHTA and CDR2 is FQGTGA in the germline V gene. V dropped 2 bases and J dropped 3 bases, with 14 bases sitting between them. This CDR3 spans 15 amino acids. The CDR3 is CASSLVPGPDYEQYF. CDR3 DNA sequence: TGTGCCAGCAGCTTAGTCCCAGGGCCGGACTACGAGCAGTACTTC.

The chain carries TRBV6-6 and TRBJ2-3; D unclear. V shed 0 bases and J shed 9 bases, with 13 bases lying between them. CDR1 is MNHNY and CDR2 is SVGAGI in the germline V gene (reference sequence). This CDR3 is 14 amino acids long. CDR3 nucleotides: TGTGCCAGCAGTTACTCAGCCCCGATCTCCACGCAGTATTTT. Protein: CASSYSAPISTQYF.

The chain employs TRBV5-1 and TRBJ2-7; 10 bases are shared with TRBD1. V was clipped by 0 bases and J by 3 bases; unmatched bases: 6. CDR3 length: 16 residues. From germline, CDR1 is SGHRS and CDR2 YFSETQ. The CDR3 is CASSLESTGGFYEQYF. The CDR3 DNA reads TGCGCCAGCAGCTTGGAGTCGACAGGGGGCTTCTACGAGCAGTACTTC.

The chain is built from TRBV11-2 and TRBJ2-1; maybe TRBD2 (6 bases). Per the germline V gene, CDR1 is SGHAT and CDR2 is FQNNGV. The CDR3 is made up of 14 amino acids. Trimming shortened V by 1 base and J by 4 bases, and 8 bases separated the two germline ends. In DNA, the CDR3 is TGTGCCAGCAGCTTAGCGGGAGAATACAATGAGCAGTTCTTC. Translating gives CASSLAGEYNEQFF.

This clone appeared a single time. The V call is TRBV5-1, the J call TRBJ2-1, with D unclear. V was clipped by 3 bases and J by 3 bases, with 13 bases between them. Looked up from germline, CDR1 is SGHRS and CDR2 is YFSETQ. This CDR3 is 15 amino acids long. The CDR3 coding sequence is TGCGCCAGCAGCTCTAAGACTCGCTACTACAATGAGCAGTTCTTC. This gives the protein CASSSKTRYYNEQFF.

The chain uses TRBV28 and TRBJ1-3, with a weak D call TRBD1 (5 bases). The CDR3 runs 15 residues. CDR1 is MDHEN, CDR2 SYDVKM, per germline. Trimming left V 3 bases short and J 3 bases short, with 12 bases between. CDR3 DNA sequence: TGTGCCAGCAGTTTGGGGGGGATGGTTGGAAACACCATATATTTT. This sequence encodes CASSLGGMVGNTIYF.

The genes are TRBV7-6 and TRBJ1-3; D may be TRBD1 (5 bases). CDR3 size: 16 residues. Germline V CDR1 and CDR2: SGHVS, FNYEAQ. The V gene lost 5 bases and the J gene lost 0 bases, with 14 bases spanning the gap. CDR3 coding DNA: TGTGCCAGCAGCCAAGCCGCGGGGGGCTCTGGAAACACCATATATTTT. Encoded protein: CASSQAAGGSGNTIYF.

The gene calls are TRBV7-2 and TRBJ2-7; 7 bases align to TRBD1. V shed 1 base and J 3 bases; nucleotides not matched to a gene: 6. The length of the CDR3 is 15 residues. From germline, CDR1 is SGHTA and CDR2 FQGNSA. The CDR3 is CASSLVQGVGYEQYF. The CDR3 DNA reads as TGTGCCAGCAGCTTAGTTCAGGGGGTTGGCTACGAGCAGTACTTC.

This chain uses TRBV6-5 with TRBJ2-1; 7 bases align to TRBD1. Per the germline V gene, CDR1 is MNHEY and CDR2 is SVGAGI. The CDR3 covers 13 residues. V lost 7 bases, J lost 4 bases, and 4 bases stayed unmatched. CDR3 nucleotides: TGTGCCAGCAAACAGGGGCGTTACAATGAGCAGTTCTTC. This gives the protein CASKQGRYNEQFF.

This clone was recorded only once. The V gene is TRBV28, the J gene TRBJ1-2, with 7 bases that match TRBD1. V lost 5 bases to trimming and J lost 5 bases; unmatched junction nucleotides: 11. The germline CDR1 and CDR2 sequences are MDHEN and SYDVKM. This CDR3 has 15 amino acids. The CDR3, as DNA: TGTGCCAGCAGTGGTCCGGGACAGCTTCGATATGGCTACACCTTC. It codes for CASSGPGQLRYGYTF.